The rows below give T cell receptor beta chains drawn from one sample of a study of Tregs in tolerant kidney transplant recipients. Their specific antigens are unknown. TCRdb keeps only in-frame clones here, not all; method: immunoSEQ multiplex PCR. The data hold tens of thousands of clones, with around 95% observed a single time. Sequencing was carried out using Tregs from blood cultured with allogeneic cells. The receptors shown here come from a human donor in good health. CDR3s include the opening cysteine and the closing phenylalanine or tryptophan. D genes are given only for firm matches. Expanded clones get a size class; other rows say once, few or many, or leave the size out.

CASSSGPGANQPQHF	TGCGCCAGCAGCAGTGGGCCCGGGGCGAATCAGCCCCAGCATTTT	.	TRBJ1-5	TRBV5-1	once
CASSPGTGVVYTF	TGCGCCAGCAGTCCCGGGACAGGGGTTGTCTACACCTTC	TRBD1	TRBJ1-2	TRBV5-1	.
CASSSRWDTQYF	TGTGCCAGCAGCTCGCGCTGGGATACGCAGTATTTT	.	TRBJ2-3	TRBV11-1	.
CASSQVEGGRAPEKLFF	TGCGCCAGCAGTCAGGTAGAGGGGGGCAGGGCTCCTGAAAAACTGTTTTTT	.	TRBJ1-4	TRBV23-1	.
CASSQVRQAGANVLTF	TGTGCCAGCAGCCAAGTTAGACAAGCTGGGGCCAACGTCCTGACTTTC	.	TRBJ2-6	TRBV14	.
CASSSRGNEQFF	TGTGCCAGTAGTTCCAGGGGGAATGAGCAGTTCTTC	TRBD1	TRBJ2-1	TRBV19	.
CASSPLTTVYEQYF	TGTGCCAGCTCACCACTAACAACGGTCTACGAGCAGTACTTC	.	TRBJ2-7	TRBV18	once
CASSETTTRGEQYF	TGTGCCAGCAGTGAAACAACGACTAGGGGTGAGCAGTACTTC	.	TRBJ2-7	TRBV6-1	.
CASSSGLAGWGETQYF	TGTGCCAGCAGCTCCGGACTAGCGGGATGGGGTGAGACCCAGTACTTC	TRBD2	TRBJ2-5	TRBV27	.
CASSCSGLNQPQHF	TGTGCCAGCAGTTGTTCAGGGCTCAATCAGCCCCAGCATTTT	.	TRBJ1-5	TRBV6-9	.
CASSPRLGTDTEAFF	TGTGCCAGCTCACCACGCTTAGGGACTGACACTGAAGCTTTCTTT	.	TRBJ1-1	TRBV18	.
CASSTGLAGVLEQFF	TGTGCCAGCAGCACGGGACTAGCGGGAGTCCTCGAGCAGTTCTTC	TRBD2	TRBJ2-1	TRBV9	.
CASSSGSGNTIYF	TGTGCCAGCAGTTCAGGGTCTGGAAACACCATATATTTT	.	TRBJ1-3	TRBV27	once
CASSFDPVPYNEKLFF	TGCGCCAGCAGCTTCGATCCGGTGCCGTATAATGAAAAACTGTTTTTT	.	TRBJ1-4	TRBV5-1	.
CAIRSGEGKTEAFF	TGTGCCATCAGGTCAGGGGAAGGGAAGACTGAAGCTTTCTTT	.	TRBJ1-1	TRBV10-3	.
CASSFRTSSPGNTIYF	TGCGCCAGCAGCTTCCGGACGTCCTCCCCTGGAAACACCATATATTTT	.	TRBJ1-3	TRBV5-1	.
CASSFGLGMAGGRNTEAFF	TGTGCCAGCAGCTTCGGCCTGGGGATGGCAGGGGGTAGGAACACTGAAGCTTTCTTT	TRBD1	TRBJ1-1	TRBV11-2	.
CASSISTAGGRIDTQYF	TGTGCCAGTAGTATATCCACCGCGGGAGGGAGAATTGATACGCAGTATTTT	TRBD2	TRBJ2-3	TRBV19	.
CSVEDWTDPGFGYTF	TGCAGCGTTGAAGATTGGACAGACCCAGGGTTTGGCTACACCTTC	.	TRBJ1-2	TRBV29-1	.
CASYHRGWGAGLTTNNEQFF	TGTGCCAGCTATCACAGGGGATGGGGAGCGGGCCTAACTACAAACAATGAGCAGTTCTTC	.	TRBJ2-1	TRBV27	.
CASSMWGGTEAFF	TGTGCCAGTAGTATGTGGGGGGGGACTGAAGCTTTCTTT	.	TRBJ1-1	TRBV19	.
CASFRTLNTEAFF	TGTGCCAGCTTTCGTACTCTGAACACTGAAGCTTTCTTT	.	TRBJ1-1	TRBV6-5	.
CASSLNRAYEQYF	TGTGCCAGCAGTTTAAACAGGGCCTACGAGCAGTACTTC	.	TRBJ2-7	TRBV27	.
CASSGSQGGSETQYF	TGTGCCAGCAGCGGGTCTCAGGGTGGTTCTGAGACCCAGTACTTC	.	TRBJ2-5	TRBV5-4	.
CASSSDRGQGTQYF	TGCGCCAGCAGCTCGGACAGGGGGCAAGGTACGCAGTATTTT	TRBD1	TRBJ2-3	TRBV5-1	.
CASRGRGEQYF	TGTGCCAGCAGGGGCAGGGGCGAGCAGTACTTC	.	TRBJ2-7	TRBV11-2	few
CASSLQGTWQYF	TGTGCCAGCAGCCTACAGGGTACGTGGCAGTACTTC	.	TRBJ2-7	TRBV21-1	once
CASSDRAGTQPQHF	TGTGCCAGCAGTGACAGGGCAGGGACTCAGCCCCAGCATTTT	.	TRBJ1-5	TRBV2	.
CAWSTRGHSPLHF	TGTGCCTGGAGTACCAGGGGGCATTCACCCCTCCACTTT	TRBD1	TRBJ1-6	TRBV30	.
CASGSSGNTIYF	TGTGCCAGCGGAAGCTCTGGAAACACCATATATTTT	.	TRBJ1-3	TRBV6-5	.
CASRKAGQGNQPQHF	TGTGCCAGCAGGAAAGCGGGACAGGGGAATCAGCCCCAGCATTTT	TRBD1	TRBJ1-5	TRBV6-5	.
CASSRDRRFYSNQPQHF	TGTGCCAGCAGCCGGGACAGACGGTTCTATAGCAATCAGCCCCAGCATTTT	TRBD1	TRBJ1-5	TRBV5-5	.